This TCR beta chain was documented in a study of T cell responses to AZD1222 COVID-19 vaccine. Study outcomes and limitations: As reported, nearly half of all spike-specific TCRs target variant regions that are unmutated. White British donors predominated, females outnumbered males, and clonal diversity was possibly underestimated.

Details on this clone: No antigen is known for it.

Clones were sequenced by immunoSEQ multiplex PCR, and TCRdb holds only the in-frame ones, with some missing. The data contain roughly 42,000 clones, over 60% of them singletons. This clonotype was sampled from an adult in good health. Material: peripheral blood, obtained on day 0 of AZD1222 vaccination.

CDR3 nucleotides: TGTGCCAGCAGTAGCGGGACCGGGACAGGTTTTCGCGGAGGCTACACCTTC. Its translation is CASSSGTGTGFRGGYTF. V is TRBV2 and J is TRBJ1-2; 8 nucleotides match TRBD1. In germline, CDR1 is SNHLY, CDR2 FYNNEI. The CDR3 runs 17 residues. The ends lost 5 bases at V and 8 bases at J; junction bases unmatched: 19.